Shown below are 5 T cell receptor beta chains from a single sample sequenced in a study of blood T cell repertoires in COVID-19. Assay: immunoSEQ multiplex PCR; the TCRdb copy retains only in-frame clones and omits some. The sample holds approximately 89,000 clones; 92% are singletons and the top ten take nearly 6.5%. Sequenced material: peripheral blood. All receptors derive from a woman aged 60-70 years with active COVID-19.

The chain carries TRBV7-8 and TRBJ2-2; 11 nucleotides match TRBD2. V lost 6 bases and J lost 2; bases outside the gene matches: 5. CDR3 length equals 16 residues. Per the germline V gene, CDR1 is SGHVS and CDR2 is FQNEAQ. The CDR3 DNA reads TGTGCCAGCAGACATACTAGCGGGAGCAACACCGGGGAGCTGTTTTTT. Translation gives CASRHTSGSNTGELFF.

Note on this clone: At the DNA level, this CDR3 is encoded by other sequences in the same sample as well. The chain carries TRBV18 and TRBJ2-7; the match to TRBD1 covers 8 bases. The V and J ends lost 2 bases and 3 bases, in that order; junction bases with no gene match: 0. Germline V gene sequence: CDR1 KGHSH, CDR2 LQKENI. The CDR3 consists of 13 residues. The CDR3 loop reads CASSPTGGYEQYF. The CDR3 nucleotides read TGTGCCAGCTCACCAACAGGGGGCTACGAGCAGTACTTC.

The chain recombines TRBV7-8 with TRBJ2-7; weak D call: TRBD1 (6 bases). The CDR3 is made up of 15 amino acids. CDR1 is SGHVS, CDR2 FQNEAQ, per germline. With 1 base removed from V and 3 bases from J, the gap between germline ends came to 13 bases. This chain's CDR3 is CASSLVTGTNYEQYF. The CDR3 DNA reads TGTGCCAGCAGCTTAGTTACAGGGACCAACTACGAGCAGTACTTC. The complete variable domain, with remaining parts taken from reference TRBV7-8 and TRBJ2-7, reads GAGVSQSPRYKVAKRGQDVALRCDPISGHVSLFWYQQALGQGPEFLTYFQNEAQLDKSGLPSDRFFAERPEGSVSTLKIQRTQQEDSAVYLCASSLVTGTNYEQYFGPGTRLTVT.

The V gene is TRBV1, the J gene TRBJ2-1; the D call TRBD2 from the table was never checked on the DNA. TRBV1 is annotated as a pseudogene. The CDR3 spans 16 residues. CDR3 nucleotides: TGCACCAGCAGCCAAGCCCGACTAGAACCCCGGAATGAGCAGTTCTTC. It is translated as CTSSQARLEPRNEQFF.

The chain carries TRBV18 and TRBJ1-3, with TRBD1 identical over 7 bases. Germline trimming cut 0 bases from V and 2 bases from J; bases unmatched to any gene: 7. Germline V gives CDR1 KGHSH, CDR2 LQKENI. The CDR3 spans 17 residues. This CDR3 is CASSPPEEGAAGNTIYF. The DNA for the CDR3 is TGTGCCAGCTCACCACCCGAGGAGGGGGCGGCTGGAAACACCATATATTTT. Full variable domain (rest looked up from reference TRBV18 and TRBJ1-3): NAGVMQNPRHLVRRRGQEARLRCSPMKGHSHVYWYRQLPEEGLKFMVYLQKENIIDESGMPKERFSAEFPKEGPSILRIQQVVRGDSAAYFCASSPPEEGAAGNTIYFGEGSWLTVV.